This T cell receptor beta chain was sequenced during a study of cytomegalovirus exposure and HLA in healthy donors (dated by TCRdb to about 2017). Regarding the complete study: An earlier analysis of approximately 640 of the donors reported 276 Gb of sequence data and 117 million unique TCR beta sequences from 150 million to 200 million T cells. About 280 gigabases of sequencing data and some 85 million unique TCR sequences were included in an early release covering 550 to 650 HLA-typed donors. Of the roughly 390 genotyped donors, 81% were placed in the genetic ancestry cluster associated with self-reported Caucasian donors. The study aimed to test whether signatures of past pathogen exposure could be identified by cataloging public T cell receptors. Using immunosequencing, the study profiled T cell repertoires from 500 to 800 subjects and related those repertoires to cytomegalovirus serostatus. Along with the approximately 620-subject first cohort, a separate validation cohort of over a hundred different subjects was used. The study combined high-throughput TCR immunosequencing, statistical association of individual TCRs with disease status, and machine learning to predict cytomegalovirus infection status. To study patterns of TCR occurrence, a later analysis re-analyzed previously published TCR beta repertoires from around 670 donors and added high-resolution HLA genotyping. In the later analysis, no new phenotypic data were used to find candidate immune exposures; instead, reliance was placed on TCR beta sequences and their occurrence across donors. An earlier analysis of about 620 of the donors applied high-throughput TCR beta sequencing to assess whether each TCR beta V gene segment acted as functional or pseudogenic. Alongside the repertoire data, information on donor age, sex, ethnicity and CMV serostatus was compiled. A later genetic analysis took genome-wide SNP genotypes for about three fifths of the roughly 700 donors and used that subset as a discovery cohort. Every discovery cohort repertoire had been produced on one sequencing platform. Both class I and class II loci were covered by HLA typing, at four-digit resolution. Typing coverage varied by locus: roughly 620-640 donors for A, B, C, DRB1 and DQB1; roughly 500 for DQA1; about 600 for DPA1; roughly 470 for DPB1. Because of strong linkage in the cohort, four to six DR-DQ haplotypes were treated as single units for association and clustering. Across about 380 genotyped donors of the cohort, an average of approximately 200,000 unique TCR beta nucleotide sequences per donor were sequenced, and 15% to 20% of those sequences were non-productive.

The research as a whole found: The presence/absence analyses assumed that sequencing depth was roughly uniform across donors, and that assumption may not be true. The authors suggested that the approach could potentially be extended to other disease states and immunological phenotypes. A cluster of highly shared sequence variants was judged likely to represent a technical artifact of the sequencing pipeline. Most CMV-associated TCR beta chains appeared to be HLA-restricted in a later analysis, and the HLA associations seemed to be driven largely by CMV exposure. In an earlier analysis of more than 450 of the donors, most TCR beta V segments were observed in productive rearrangements about 87% or about 30% of the time, broadly matching IMGT annotations. In this cohort, only TCR beta chains were sequenced, and detectable features were limited by the absence of alpha or paired-chain data. Because counts were too low, seventeen rarely observed V segments, including chromosome 9 orphons, were left out of the earlier analysis of roughly 600 of the donors. The study gave a list of 150 to 200 TCR beta chains associated with cytomegalovirus. Several of the top co-occurrence clusters appeared to be linked to parvovirus B19, influenza, CMV and Epstein-Barr virus, according to a later analysis. Specific HLA alleles were associated with 15,000 to 20,000 TCR beta sequences at a false discovery rate of 0.05 in a later analysis. A few of the identified cytomegalovirus-associated TCR beta chains were confirmed in vitro to be specific for cytomegalovirus antigens. Because HLA typing was missing for some donors at each locus, association tests included only the typed subset. Some IMGT-functional V segments, including TRBV6-2 and TRBV6-3, could not be distinguished by the 87-base-pair reads and were therefore excluded. In a later genetic analysis, a missense DCLRE1C variant was associated with V-gene and J-gene trimming of TCR beta chains, and the association was replicated in an independent cohort. A later analysis found that TCR association rates varied across HLA loci, with DRB1 alleles showing the most associated TCRs and HLA-C alleles the fewest. Immune exposure information for the cohort was limited to CMV serostatus. Most TCR sequences were observed very rarely across donors, whereas some public TCRs were present in many individuals. Cytomegalovirus status was reported to be diagnosed by the classifier with high specificity and sensitivity in both the original and validation cohorts. A further reported finding was that TCR beta sequences accurately predicted the HLA-A and HLA-B alleles for most subjects in the first cohort. A later genetic analysis reported fewer N-insertions in productive TCRs among donors in an Asian-associated ancestry cluster than the roughly 700-donor mean. Strong co-occurrence of HLA alleles, especially DR and DQ, made assigning TCR associations to individual alleles difficult. Correlated functional status among segregating V segments might reflect linkage disequilibrium, but an unknown experimental factor could not be ruled out. In a later analysis, HLA-associated TCR beta chains showed more clonal expansion and lower generation probabilities than non-associated chains that were equally common.

Library preparation employed the immunoSEQ multiplex PCR assay. For the multiplex PCR, a mixture combining 60 forward primers for TCR Vbeta segments and 13 reverse primers for TCR Jbeta segments was used. Amplification of the CDR3 region of rearranged TCR beta genes was performed with a multiplex PCR assay on genomic DNA. On the Illumina HiSeq System, the amplified TCR beta libraries were sequenced as 87-base-pair reads. In the authors' own workflow: In a later analysis, 80 million or so unique TCR beta chains were counted across the roughly 670 repertoires, and about 9.9 million of these chains were shared by at least two donors. Raw reads were error-corrected and collapsed into unique sequences by a nearest-neighbor algorithm in which closely related sequences were merged to remove PCR and sequencing errors. To assign V, D and J gene segments, CDR3 sequences were aligned to IMGT reference sequences. For a sequence to be retained, a match of at least six nucleotides was required to both a V gene segment and a J gene segment. Rearrangements were called productive when the CDR3 lacked stop codons and stayed in frame with V and J; all others were non-productive. CDR3 was defined by IMGT convention, running from the second conserved V-encoded cysteine to the conserved J-encoded phenylalanine. The earlier analysis of about 570 of the donors excluded any sequence lacking an unambiguous match to a single V gene segment. An earlier analysis of 500 to 700 of the donors classified V segments as functional when productive rearrangements were above 56.7% and as segregating when the standard deviation between donors was above 5%. A statistical classification framework was developed to diagnose cytomegalovirus status using the catalog of TCR beta chain sequences. In a later analysis, V and J genes were assigned by comparing TCR nucleotide sequences against IMGT/GENE-DB human TR gene sequences. The TCRdist pipeline was used in a later analysis to assign CDR3 sequences and most-parsimonious VDJ recombination scenarios. In a later analysis, each TCR beta chain was defined by its CDR3 amino acid sequence together with its V-gene family, and reads without a unique V-gene family were excluded. As a way to deal with suspected cross-contamination and a sequencing artifact, a later analysis dropped hundreds of nucleotide sequences that were highly shared and had low generation probability. A later analysis calculated a clonal expansion index for each public chain from normalized within-repertoire ranks of inferred template counts. Generation probabilities in a later analysis came from a VDJ recombination model fitted to out-of-frame rearrangements, and those results were checked against IGoR. In a later analysis, hypergeometric tests were used to score TCR-TCR, TCR-HLA and TCR-CMV co-occurrence, with a repertoire-size bias correction applied to TCR pairs. A later analysis estimated false discovery rates by permuting HLA or CMV assignments 20 times. In a later analysis, co-occurring TCRs were grouped with DBSCAN, and TCRdist sequence similarity was added when clustering was performed within HLA-allele-positive subsets. Repertoires with fewer than 30,000 or more than 120,000 public chains, plus five repertoires with anomalous nucleotide sharing, were excluded from co-occurrence clustering. The source is immuneACCESS, and TCRdb retained only in-frame sequences with V and J called. Part of the clones is not carried over; for the studies checked, unresolved V genes explain less than half of this, and the remainder is unexplained. The DNA was the basis for D and trimming; V, J and clone size are from that table. Within this sample are about 160,000 clones, with approximately 80% of them counted one time only. 1.5% to 2% of the sample is in the top ten clones.

This clone was counted once. Its recognized antigen is unknown. The sample holds no much larger clone one base away, and base qualities are not on file. The CDR3, from cysteine to phenylalanine, totals 12 residues. Only the CDR3 DNA stays, 36 bases, in frame from base 1. V loses 5 bases at its end and J loses 10 bases; junction bases beyond the gene matches: 6. The germline V gene (reference sequence) gives CDR1 as LNHDA and CDR2 as SQIVND. The cohort was made up of 500 to 850 healthy bone marrow donors. At the time of sampling, all cohort members were nominally healthy, though unrecorded immune exposures were likely present. The donor tested CMV seronegative, placing the donor among the 350 or so seronegative members of the cohort. A peripheral blood sample was provided by each donor, and peripheral blood mononuclear cells were used for TCR beta sequencing. Genomic DNA extraction from the blood cell samples was performed with the Qiagen DNeasy Blood Extraction Kit.

This TCR derives from a man between 18 and 35 years old in good health and CMV-seronegative. The sequence links TRBV19 to TRBJ1-1; 8 central nucleotides agree with TRBD1. Sequencing input: PBMCs. CDR3 loop: CASSAQGARAFF. The DNA sequence reads TGTGCCAGTAGTGCTCAGGGGGCGCGAGCTTTCTTT.